A single sample is the source of the 10 T cell receptor beta chains below, sequenced in a study of blood T cell repertoires in COVID-19. Assay: immunoSEQ multiplex PCR; the TCRdb copy retains only in-frame clones and omits some. The sample contains approximately 300,000 clones, around 88% of which appear only once. The sample consisted of peripheral blood. The receptors shown here come from a woman aged 45-65 years with acute or convalescent COVID-19.

This clone showed up just a few times. This chain connects TRBV7-3 to TRBJ2-5; perhaps TRBD2 as D (5 bases). Looked up from germline, CDR1 is SGHTA and CDR2 is FQGTGA. This CDR3 has 13 amino acids. The V gene lost 4 bases and the J gene lost 5 bases, with 11 bases spanning the gap. CDR3 DNA: TGTGCCAGCAGCTCAGCTAGGGAGGAGACCCAGTACTTC. Translated, it gives CASSSAREETQYF.

The chain links TRBV7-6 to TRBJ2-5; D is possibly TRBD1 (6 bases). Deletions cut 2 bases from V and 7 bases from J, with 20 bases between. CDR3 length equals 16 residues. Germline V gene data show CDR1 as SGHVS and CDR2 as FNYEAQ. For the CDR3, the DNA is TGTGCCAGCAGCTTATACAGGGCCGTACAGTCGGGGACCCAGTACTTC. Translated, it gives CASSLYRAVQSGTQYF.

The chain couples TRBV5-1 to TRBJ2-7; the D gene is possibly TRBD2 (5 bases). Germline V gene sequence: CDR1 SGHRS, CDR2 YFSETQ. The V gene lost 4 bases and the J gene lost 4 bases, with 12 bases spanning the gap. The CDR3 runs 13 residues. The CDR3 is CASSLLGLYEQYF. DNA for the CDR3: TGCGCCAGCAGCCTACTAGGTTTGTACGAGCAGTACTTC.

The chain carries TRBV5-1 and TRBJ1-4; TRBD1 matches 7 bases. V was pared by 8 bases and J by 5 bases, with 6 bases of the junction left unmatched. CDR1 SGHRS and CDR2 YFSETQ come from the germline V gene. CDR3 length equals 13 residues. The CDR3 DNA reads as TGCGCCAGTAGACAGGGATCAAATGAAAAACTGTTTTTT. The encoded protein is CASRQGSNEKLFF.

In the case of this clone: A clone one base away is much larger, so this may be a read error. The chain recombines TRBV9 with TRBJ1-1; a possible D gene is TRBD1 (5 bases). CDR1 is SGDLS and CDR2 is YYNGEE in the germline V gene. This CDR3 is 13 amino acids long. As DNA, the CDR3 is TGTGCCCGCAGCGGGGGGGGAGCCCGCGAAGCTTTCTTT. Its translation: CARSGGGAREAFF.

The chain joins TRBV5-1 to TRBJ2-3; the D is unclear. The germline gives CDR1 SGHRS, CDR2 YFSETQ. V lost 5 bases, J lost 4 bases, and 8 bases lay in between. This CDR3 has 12 residues. Here the CDR3 DNA reads TGCGCCAGCAGATTCGGAGCAGATACGCAGTATTTT. Translation gives CASRFGADTQYF.

The genes are TRBV6-2 or TRBV6-3 and TRBJ2-2; the match to TRBD2 covers 11 bases. The CDR3 runs 19 residues. Germline trimming cut 6 bases from V and 1 base from J; bases unmatched to any gene: 13. Germline V lookup: CDR1 MNHEY, CDR2 SVGEGT. The CDR3 region is CASSNNPGLAVLNTGELFF. DNA of the CDR3: TGTGCCAGCAGCAACAACCCGGGACTAGCGGTTTTGAACACCGGGGAGCTGTTTTTT.

The sample holds one count of this clone. The CDR3 loop is CASRDTGADTQYF. In nucleotides, the CDR3 is TGTGCCAGTAGAGACACGGGGGCAGATACGCAGTATTTT. V gene TRBV6-5 combines with J gene TRBJ2-3; the D gene is possibly TRBD2 (6 bases). V was pared by 9 bases and J by 4 bases, with 14 bases between. The CDR3 totals 13 residues. CDR1 and CDR2 (germline): MNHEY, SVGAGI.

The rearrangement uses TRBV6-6 and TRBJ1-2; D is undetermined. This CDR3 comprises 14 residues. The germline CDR1 and CDR2 sequences are MNHNY and SVGAGI (reference sequence). V gave up 6 bases and J gave up 5 bases, with 16 bases separating them. The CDR3 sequence: CASRRVPASYGYTF. CDR3 nucleotide sequence: TGTGCCAGCAGACGGGTTCCGGCCTCGTATGGCTACACCTTC.

The chain recombines TRBV6-2 or TRBV6-3 with TRBJ2-7; TRBD1 might be the D (6 bases). The CDR3 has 16 residues. The germline CDR1 and CDR2 sequences are MNHEY and SVGEGT. Deletions cut 6 bases from V and 2 bases from J, with 20 bases between. This CDR3 is CASSPLQGQGAYEQYF. The CDR3 DNA reads as TGTGCCAGCAGCCCTCTACAGGGCCAGGGCGCCTACGAGCAGTACTTC.